The sample holds a few counts of the clone carrying this T cell receptor beta chain. Its specificity is not known. Using quantitative 5'-RACE with molecular barcodes, the authors made TCR beta libraries. MiXCR, applied by TCRdb to the 5' RACE reads, yields one record per CDR3 protein. The table includes about 800,000 distinct CDR3 sequences, approximately 12% detected once. V was cut by 0 bases and J by 5 bases, with 14 bases left in between. Germline V gives CDR1 DFQATT, CDR2 SNEGSKA (reference sequence). The CDR3 loop spans 16 amino acids. The data are from a study of CD8 T cells in ankylosing spondylitis. Points from the study as a whole: Relatively rare in peripheral blood, disease-linked clones were also CD8+. There were earlier reports of some motif variants in reactive arthritis synovial fluid and blood. Characteristic, it appeared, of ankylosing spondylitis blood was a TCR beta motif of eight or nine highly homologous variants. Disease-linked clones reportedly concentrated significantly in matched ankylosing spondylitis synovial fluid.

The clonotype was recovered from a male donor with ankylosing spondylitis. Sample: blood, either unsorted or a sorted T cell fraction (not recorded which). V usage is TRBV20-1 and J usage is TRBJ1-6, with D unresolved. CDR3 nucleotides: TGCAGTGCTAGAGATCCACGACGGTTTGATAATTCACCCCTCCACTTT. The encoded protein is CSARDPRRFDNSPLHF.